The 15 T cell receptor beta chains below come from one sample, sequenced in a study of regulatory T cells. Primers: 52 TRBV forward and 13 TRBJ reverse. Measured with immunoSEQ multiplex PCR; TCRdb has only the in-frame clones, and not every one. The top ten hold approximately 30% of the sample, which has about 18,000 clones, about 92% seen once. Sequenced sample: CD8+ T cells sorted from blood. Every receptor here comes from a person aged 18 to 35 with CD3G deficiency.

The CDR3 nucleotides are TGTGCCAGCAGCCCCTCGTCAGGGGCCGACACTGAAGCTTTCTTT. Its translation is CASSPSSGADTEAFF. The chain couples TRBV9 to TRBJ1-1; D may be TRBD1 (6 bases). Trimming took off 4 bases at V and 3 bases at J, with 16 bases between the two ends. CDR3 length: 15 amino acids. The germline gives CDR1 SGDLS, CDR2 YYNGEE.

This sequence joins TRBV15 and TRBJ2-1; the D gene could be TRBD1 or TRBD2 (6 bases each). Trimming shortened V by 5 bases and J by 2 bases, and 19 bases separated the two germline ends. Germline loops: CDR1 LNHNV, CDR2 YYDKDF (reference sequence). This CDR3 comprises 17 residues. CDR3 protein: CATSGYPGGGPYNEQFF. The CDR3 DNA is TGTGCCACCAGCGGATACCCAGGAGGGGGGCCCTACAATGAGCAGTTCTTC. The variable domain in full, with the rest retrieved from reference TRBV15 and TRBJ2-1, is DAMVIQNPRYQVTQFGKPVTLSCSQTLNHNVMYWYQQKSSQAPKLLFHYYDKDFNNEADTPDNFQSRRPNTSFCFLDIRSPGLGDTAMYLCATSGYPGGGPYNEQFFGPGTRLTVL.

V is TRBV27 and J is TRBJ2-7; D may correspond to TRBD1 or TRBD2 (5 bases each). The germline gives CDR1 MNHEY, CDR2 SMNVEV (reference sequence). The germline V and J ends were trimmed by 4 bases and 5 bases, with 12 bases remaining between them. This CDR3 comprises 13 residues. The CDR3 protein is CASSSKVGDEQYF. In DNA form, the CDR3 reads TGTGCCAGCAGTTCCAAGGTGGGGGACGAGCAGTACTTC.

V is TRBV9 and J is TRBJ2-2; D unclear. CDR1 and CDR2 from the germline V gene are SGDLS and YYNGEE. The CDR3 covers 13 residues. The V end lost 0 bases, the J end lost 6 bases, and 6 bases lay between the germline ends. The CDR3 DNA reads TGTGCCAGCAGCGTAGGTAGAGCCGGGGAGCTGTTTTTT. It yields the protein CASSVGRAGELFF.

The chain uses TRBV4-3 and TRBJ2-3, with 9 bases that match TRBD2. The CDR3 extends over 16 amino acids. Unmatched junction bases numbered 5, after V lost 1 base and J lost 3 bases. Germline V gene sequence: CDR1 LGHNA, CDR2 YSLEER. The CDR3 loop reads CASSQGASGVTDTQYF. The DNA of the CDR3 is TGCGCCAGCAGCCAAGGGGCTAGCGGGGTGACAGATACGCAGTATTTT.

This clone was detected only once. The chain employs TRBV6-5 and TRBJ2-3; TRBD1 or TRBD2 may be the D gene (6 bases each). CDR3 length: 15 residues. Trimming took off 3 bases at V and 3 bases at J, with 13 bases between the two ends. CDR1 MNHEY and CDR2 SVGAGI come from the germline V gene. The CDR3 DNA reads as TGTGCCAGCAGTTATGGGGGGCTTGGGACAGATACGCAGTATTTT. Translation gives CASSYGGLGTDTQYF.

The chain combines TRBV27 with TRBJ1-2, with 11 positions matching TRBD1. The CDR3 sequence is 18 residues long. Germline V CDR1 and CDR2: MNHEY, SMNVEV (reference sequence). J lost 4 bases, V lost 10 bases, and 20 bases had no gene match. DNA of the CDR3: TGTGCCACCTCGATCTTTGGGACAGGGGGTATTCTCTTCTATGGCTACACCTTC. It codes for CATSIFGTGGILFYGYTF.

CDR3 nucleotides: TGTGCCAGCAGCTTAGAAGGCGGGGGATGGGAGACCCAGTACTTC. It is translated as CASSLEGGGWETQYF. The rearrangement joins TRBV7-2 to TRBJ2-5; 7 bases fit TRBD2. Germline CDR1 is SGHTA and CDR2 is FQGNSA. The CDR3 length is 15 residues. V shed 1 base, J shed 5 bases, and the junction held 7 bases outside the gene matches.

The CDR3 region has the DNA TGTGCCAGCAGTTTTGGCACCGTCTACGAGCAGTACTTC. It codes for CASSFGTVYEQYF. V and J are TRBV28 and TRBJ2-7; D is unclear. The CDR3 covers 13 residues. Trimming removed 3 bases at V and 3 bases at J, with 9 bases between. CDR1 and CDR2 from the germline V gene are MDHEN and SYDVKM.

The chain combines TRBV6-6 with TRBJ1-1, with TRBD1 as a possible D gene (5 bases). Germline V lookup: CDR1 MNHNY, CDR2 SVGAGI (reference sequence). CDR3 length equals 14 residues. V lost 4 bases and J 0 bases, leaving 9 bases between the germline ends. The CDR3 sequence: CASSSPGLNTEAFF. CDR3 sequence (DNA): TGTGCCAGCAGTTCTCCAGGGCTGAACACTGAAGCTTTCTTT.

This chain uses TRBV5-8 with TRBJ1-5; no clear D. Germline CDR1 reads SGHTS; CDR2 reads YDEGEE. V lost 0 bases to trimming and J lost 3 bases, with 7 bases between them. The CDR3 has 14 amino acids. The CDR3: CASSLESSNQPQHF. Written as DNA, the CDR3 is TGTGCCAGCAGCTTGGAAAGTTCCAATCAGCCCCAGCATTTT.

The V and J genes are TRBV7-9 and TRBJ2-3; D is ambiguous. V lost 6 bases, J lost 8 bases, and 21 bases lay in between. Germline CDR1 and CDR2: SEHNR and FQNEAQ (reference sequence). This CDR3 contains 15 residues. Here the CDR3 DNA reads TGTGCCAGCAGGGACGTAGCTGGGCAAGTGGGTACGCAGTATTTT. It codes for CASRDVAGQVGTQYF.

V usage is TRBV5-6 and J usage is TRBJ1-5; D is undetermined. CDR1 and CDR2 (germline): SGHDT, YYEEEE. The germline V and J ends were trimmed by 2 bases and 6 bases, with 15 bases remaining between them. The CDR3 runs 15 residues. The CDR3, as DNA: TGTGCCAGCAGCTTAAGTGGATACTCTAGTCAGCCCCAGCATTTT. This gives the protein CASSLSGYSSQPQHF.

V and J are TRBV7-8 and TRBJ2-3; weak D call: TRBD2 (5 bases). Germline V lookup: CDR1 SGHVS, CDR2 FQNEAQ. There are 14 residues in the CDR3. Trimming shortened V by 5 bases and J by 3 bases, and 12 bases separated the two germline ends. Written as DNA, the CDR3 is TGTGCCAGCAGCGAGGAGCCGGGAACAGATACGCAGTATTTT. Translated: CASSEEPGTDTQYF. The whole variable domain, filled in from reference TRBV7-8 and TRBJ2-3, reads GAGVSQSPRYKVAKRGQDVALRCDPISGHVSLFWYQQALGQGPEFLTYFQNEAQLDKSGLPSDRFFAERPEGSVSTLKIQRTQQEDSAVYLCASSEEPGTDTQYFGPGTRLTVL.

The chain joins TRBV6-1 to TRBJ2-1; 13 bases map to TRBD2. The germline CDR1 and CDR2 sequences are MNHNS and SASEGT. Trimming at V came to 5 bases and at J to 8 bases, leaving 6 bases not matched to a gene. The CDR3 has 15 residues. The CDR3 loop is CASSPGTSGVDEQFF. In DNA, the CDR3 is TGTGCCAGCAGTCCTGGGACTAGCGGGGTCGATGAGCAGTTCTTC.